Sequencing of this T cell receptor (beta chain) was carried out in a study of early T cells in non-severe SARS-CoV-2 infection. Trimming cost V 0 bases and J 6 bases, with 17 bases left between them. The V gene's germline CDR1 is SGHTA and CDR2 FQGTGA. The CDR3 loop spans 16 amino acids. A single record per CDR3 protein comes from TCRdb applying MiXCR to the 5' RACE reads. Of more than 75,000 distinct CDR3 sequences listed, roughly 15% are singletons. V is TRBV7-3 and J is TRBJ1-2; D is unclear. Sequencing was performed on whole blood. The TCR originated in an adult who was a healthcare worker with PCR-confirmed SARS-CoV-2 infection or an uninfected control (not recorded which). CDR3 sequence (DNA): TGTGCCAGCAGCTTAACGGTGTCCGGGAATGAGGATGGCTACACCTTC. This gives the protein CASSLTVSGNEDGYTF.